The clone carrying this TCR beta chain was recorded many times. Construction of TCR beta libraries relied on iRepertoire HTBI primers and on Arm-PCR targeting CDR3 regions. TCRdb called the multiplex PCR reads again in MiXCR, with one record for every CDR3 protein. The sample records roughly 500,000 distinct CDR3 sequences, around 11% being singletons. CDR1 and CDR2 from the germline V gene are SNHLY and FYNNEI. The CDR3 has 15 amino acids. Trimming removed 2 bases from V and 2 bases from J, with 12 bases in between. The sample is drawn from a study of regulatory T cells in long-lasting Graves disease. The time point denotes: newly diagnosed GD, antithyroid drugs for less than 3 months. RNA from PBMCs was the source of the TCR library. The data were also submitted as part of a second study, on T cells in Graves' hyperthyroidism and ophthalmopathy. As that report states: Reasons for excluding patients were uncontrolled infection, other autoimmune disease, pregnancy or lactation.

The clonotype comes from a woman aged 30 to 39 with Graves disease. The sequencing here drew on peripheral blood mononuclear cells (PBMCs), taken at new diagnosis, from a patient treated with antithyroid drugs. The rearrangement links TRBV2 to TRBJ1-2; D gene unclear. As DNA, the CDR3 is TGTGCCAGCAGTGAACAGGTGGCGGTGAACTATGGCTACACCTTC. Translated: CASSEQVAVNYGYTF.